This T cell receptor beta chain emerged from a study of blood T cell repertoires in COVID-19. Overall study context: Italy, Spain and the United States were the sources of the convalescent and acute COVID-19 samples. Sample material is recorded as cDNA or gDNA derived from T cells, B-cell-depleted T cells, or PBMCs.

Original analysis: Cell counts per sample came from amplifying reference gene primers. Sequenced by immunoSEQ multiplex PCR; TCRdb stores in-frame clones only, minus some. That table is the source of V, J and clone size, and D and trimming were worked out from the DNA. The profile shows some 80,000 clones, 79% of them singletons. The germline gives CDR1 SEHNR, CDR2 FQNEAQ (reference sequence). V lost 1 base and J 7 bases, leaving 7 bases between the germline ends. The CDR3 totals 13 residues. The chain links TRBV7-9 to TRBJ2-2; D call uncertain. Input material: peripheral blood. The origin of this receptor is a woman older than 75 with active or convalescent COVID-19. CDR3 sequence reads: CASSLVTGGELFF. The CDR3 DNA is TGTGCCAGCAGCTTAGTAACCGGCGGGGAGCTGTTTTTT.